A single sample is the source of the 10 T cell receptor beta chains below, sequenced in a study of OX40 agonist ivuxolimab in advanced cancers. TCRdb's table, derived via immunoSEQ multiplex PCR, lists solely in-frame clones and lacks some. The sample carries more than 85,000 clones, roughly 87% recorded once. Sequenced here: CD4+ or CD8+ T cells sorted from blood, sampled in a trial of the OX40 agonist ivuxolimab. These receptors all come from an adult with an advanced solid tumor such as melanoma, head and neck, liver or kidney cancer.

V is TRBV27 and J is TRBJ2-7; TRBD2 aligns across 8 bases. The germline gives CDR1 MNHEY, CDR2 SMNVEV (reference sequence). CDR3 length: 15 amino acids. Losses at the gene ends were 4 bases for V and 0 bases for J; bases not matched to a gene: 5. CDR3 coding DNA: TGTGCCAGCAGTTGGACTAGCCGCTTCTCCTACGAGCAGTACTTC. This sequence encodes CASSWTSRFSYEQYF.

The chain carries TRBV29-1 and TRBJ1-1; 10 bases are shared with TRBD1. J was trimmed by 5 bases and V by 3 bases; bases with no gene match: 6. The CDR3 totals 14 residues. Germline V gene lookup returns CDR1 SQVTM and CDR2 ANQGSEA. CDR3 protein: CSVDQGQGSTEAFF. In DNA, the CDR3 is TGCAGCGTTGACCAGGGACAGGGGAGTACTGAAGCTTTCTTT. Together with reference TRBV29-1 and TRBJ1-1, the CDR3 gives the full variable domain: SAVISQKPSRDICQRGTSLTIQCQVDSQVTMMFWYRQQPGQSLTLIATANQGSEATYESGFVIDKFPISRPNLTFSTLTVSNMSPEDSSIYLCSVDQGQGSTEAFFGQGTRLTVV.

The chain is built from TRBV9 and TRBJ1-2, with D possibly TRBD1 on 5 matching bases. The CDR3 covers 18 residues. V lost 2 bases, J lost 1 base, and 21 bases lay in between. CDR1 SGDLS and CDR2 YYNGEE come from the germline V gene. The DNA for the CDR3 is TGTGCCAGCAGCGTTGGGGGAGGGCCTCCAGCCTTTAACTATGGCTACACCTTC. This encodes CASSVGGGPPAFNYGYTF.

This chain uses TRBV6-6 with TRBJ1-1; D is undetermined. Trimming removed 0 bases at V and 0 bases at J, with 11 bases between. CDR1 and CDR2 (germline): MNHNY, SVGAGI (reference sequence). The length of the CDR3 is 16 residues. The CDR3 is CASSYSPTEMNTEAFF. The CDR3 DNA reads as TGTGCCAGCAGTTACTCGCCCACAGAGATGAACACTGAAGCTTTCTTT.

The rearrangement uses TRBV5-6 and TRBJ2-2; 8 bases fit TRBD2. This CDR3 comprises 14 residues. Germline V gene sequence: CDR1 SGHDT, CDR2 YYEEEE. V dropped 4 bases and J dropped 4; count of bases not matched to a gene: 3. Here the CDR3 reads CASSAAGVTGELFF. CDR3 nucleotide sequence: TGTGCCAGCAGCGCAGCGGGGGTCACCGGGGAGCTGTTTTTT.

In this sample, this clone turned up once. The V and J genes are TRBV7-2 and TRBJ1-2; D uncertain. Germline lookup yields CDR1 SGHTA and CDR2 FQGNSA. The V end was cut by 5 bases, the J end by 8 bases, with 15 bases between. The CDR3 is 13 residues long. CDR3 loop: CASSPTQVGGYTF. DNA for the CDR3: TGTGCCAGCAGCCCGACTCAGGTGGGCGGCTACACCTTC.

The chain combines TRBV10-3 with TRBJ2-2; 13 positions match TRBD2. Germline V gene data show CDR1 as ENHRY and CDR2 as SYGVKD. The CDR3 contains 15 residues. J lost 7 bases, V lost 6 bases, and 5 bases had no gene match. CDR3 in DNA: TGTGCCATCAGAGGACTAGCGGGAGTAGGCGGGGAGCTGTTTTTT. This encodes CAIRGLAGVGGELFF.

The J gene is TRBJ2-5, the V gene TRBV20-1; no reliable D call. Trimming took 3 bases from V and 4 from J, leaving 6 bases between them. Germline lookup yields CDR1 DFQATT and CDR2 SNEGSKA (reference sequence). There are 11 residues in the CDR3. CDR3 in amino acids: CSASFGETQYF. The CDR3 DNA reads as TGCAGTGCTAGTTTCGGAGAGACCCAGTACTTC.

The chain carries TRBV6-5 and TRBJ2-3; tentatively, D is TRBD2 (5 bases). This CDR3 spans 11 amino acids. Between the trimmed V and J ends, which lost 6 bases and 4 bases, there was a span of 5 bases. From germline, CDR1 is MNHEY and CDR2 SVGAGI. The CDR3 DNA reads TGTGCCAGCAGCGGGGCAGATACGCAGTATTTT. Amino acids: CASSGADTQYF.

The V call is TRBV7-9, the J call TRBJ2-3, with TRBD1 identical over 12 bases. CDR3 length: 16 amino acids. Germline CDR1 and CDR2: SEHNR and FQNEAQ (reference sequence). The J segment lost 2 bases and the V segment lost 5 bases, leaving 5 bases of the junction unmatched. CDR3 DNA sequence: TGTGCCAGCAGCCCGGGACAGGGGGCTATCACAGATACGCAGTATTTT. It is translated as CASSPGQGAITDTQYF.